Following are 7 T cell receptor beta chains from one sample sequenced in a study of OX40 agonist ivuxolimab in advanced cancers. The library was generated by the immunoSEQ multiplex PCR assay. What TCRdb holds here is the immuneACCESS table cut down to in-frame rearrangements. Part of the clones is not present; checked against another copy, under half of the missing clones reflect an unresolved V gene, and the others are unexplained. This sample gives about 60,000 clones in total; approximately 86% of them show up just once. The ten largest clones capture roughly 0.99% of the sample. The specimen comprised CD4+ or CD8+ T cells sorted from blood, sampled in a trial of the OX40 agonist ivuxolimab. The receptors come from an adult with an advanced solid tumor such as melanoma, head and neck, liver or kidney cancer.

This chain links TRBV28 with TRBJ2-1; a weak D match, TRBD2 (6 bases). V lost 5 bases to trimming and J lost 8 bases, with 19 bases between them. There are 15 residues in the CDR3. Germline CDR1 MDHEN, CDR2 SYDVKM. This CDR3 reads CASSVAVGWRDEQFF. The CDR3 region has the DNA TGTGCCAGCAGTGTAGCGGTGGGGTGGAGAGATGAGCAGTTCTTC.

The V call is TRBV11-3, the J call TRBJ2-2; D possibly corresponds to TRBD2 (6 bases). Between the trimmed V and J ends, which lost 6 bases and 6 bases, there was a span of 17 bases. The CDR3 is made up of 15 amino acids. The germline CDR1 and CDR2 sequences are SGHNT and YENEEA. For the CDR3, the DNA is TGTGCCAGCAGTCCGCGGCTAGCGAATCCCGGGGAGCTGTTTTTT. It encodes CASSPRLANPGELFF. The full variable domain, rest sourced from reference TRBV11-3 and TRBJ2-2, is EAGVVQSPRYKIIEKKQPVAFWCNPISGHNTLYWYLQNLGQGPELLIRYENEEAVDDSQLPKDRFSAERLKGVDSTLKIQPAELGDSAVYLCASSPRLANPGELFFGEGSRLTVL.

The chain carries TRBV18 and TRBJ2-7; D unclear. The CDR3 loop spans 14 amino acids. The germline V gene has CDR1 KGHSH and CDR2 LQKENI. Trimming pared 2 bases from V and 0 bases from J, leaving 8 bases between. CDR3 DNA: TGTGCCAGCTCACCAATTTCTACCTCCTACGAGCAGTACTTC. Translation gives CASSPISTSYEQYF. The whole variable domain, remainder taken from reference TRBV18 and TRBJ2-7, is NAGVMQNPRHLVRRRGQEARLRCSPMKGHSHVYWYRQLPEEGLKFMVYLQKENIIDESGMPKERFSAEFPKEGPSILRIQQVVRGDSAAYFCASSPISTSYEQYFGPGTRLTVT.

V gene TRBV7-2 combines with J gene TRBJ1-5, with 8 bases fitting TRBD1. This CDR3 comprises 14 residues. V lost 3 bases and J lost 9; bases outside the gene matches: 7. Germline assignment: CDR1 SGHTA and CDR2 FQGNSA. This CDR3 reads CASSLGTGLGPQHF. The CDR3 DNA is TGTGCCAGCAGCTTGGGGACAGGTTTGGGGCCCCAGCATTTT.

The genes are TRBV30 and TRBJ2-3; D is unresolved. Germline CDR1 reads GTSNPN; CDR2 reads SVGIG (reference sequence). The CDR3 spans 11 residues. V lost 5 bases, J lost 2 bases, and 5 bases lay in between. CDR3 bases: TGTGCCTGGGATTTCACAGATACGCAGTATTTT. Protein sequence: CAWDFTDTQYF.

The chain joins TRBV5-4 to TRBJ1-2; TRBD1 matches at 9 bases. Per germline, CDR1 SGHNT and CDR2 YYREEE (reference sequence). With V trimmed by 3 bases and J by 5 bases, 8 bases remained unmatched. CDR3 size: 15 residues. CDR3 coding DNA: TGTGCCAGCAGCTCCCACAGGGGGCCGGAGTATGGCTACACCTTC. This codes for CASSSHRGPEYGYTF. Full variable domain (missing parts from reference TRBV5-4 and TRBJ1-2): ETGVTQSPTHLIKTRGQQVTLRCSSQSGHNTVSWYQQALGQGPQFIFQYYREEENGRGNFPPRFSGLQFPNYSSELNVNALELDDSALYLCASSSHRGPEYGYTFGSGTRLTVV.

J is TRBJ1-5 and V is TRBV19, with D perhaps matching TRBD1 (6 bases). The CDR3 has 15 residues. Trimming stripped 7 bases from V and 4 bases from J, with 17 bases between. The germline CDR1 and CDR2 sequences are LNHDA and SQIVND (reference sequence). The CDR3 region has the DNA TGTGCCAGTACCGCCATGGACAGTTTAAATCAGCCCCAGCATTTT. This gives the protein CASTAMDSLNQPQHF. Full variable domain (missing parts from reference TRBV19 and TRBJ1-5): DGGITQSPKYLFRKEGQNVTLSCEQNLNHDAMYWYRQDPGQGLRLIYYSQIVNDFQKGDIAEGYSVSREKKESFPLTVTSAQKNPTAFYLCASTAMDSLNQPQHFGDGTRLSIL.